This T cell receptor (beta chain) appears in the sequencing data of a study of shared clonotypes between healthy human individuals. Germline values: CDR1 SGHRS, CDR2 YFSETQ. The trim removed 4 bases at V and 5 bases at J, leaving 7 bases unmatched. The CDR3 covers 14 residues. Profiling relied on immunoSEQ multiplex PCR, and the TCRdb table lists in-frame clones only, not all of them. The table shows 1.6 million or so clones, with roughly 97% occurring only once. The chain joins TRBV5-1 to TRBJ2-3; 7 nucleotides agree with TRBD1. Sequencing was done on a sample of naive CD4+ T cells sorted from blood. The subset is: CD45RA+ positively selected. The sequence came from a man younger than 40 in good health. The CDR3 here is CASSPDRVGDTQYF. In DNA, the CDR3 is TGCGCCAGCAGCCCCGACAGGGTAGGAGATACGCAGTATTTT.